Sequencing of this TCR beta chain was carried out in a study of T cell changes during pregnancy in multiple sclerosis. Germline V gene data show CDR1 as SGHTA and CDR2 as FQGNSA. The CDR3 is 9 amino acids. The table lists this clone with a few counts. Clones were sequenced by immunoSEQ multiplex PCR, and TCRdb holds only the in-frame ones, with some missing. The sample carries some 77,000 clones, roughly nine tenths recorded once. This sequence was found in a female donor in good health, enrolled as a control in a pregnancy study. Source: peripheral blood, taken in the second trimester of pregnancy. The chain carries TRBV7-2 and TRBJ2-7; D unclear. CDR3 region: CAHSYEQYF. DNA for the CDR3: TGTGCACATTCCTACGAGCAGTACTTC.